The 7 T cell receptor beta chains reported below all come from one sample, sequenced in a study of shared clonotypes between healthy human individuals. Clones were sequenced by immunoSEQ multiplex PCR, and TCRdb holds only the in-frame ones, with some missing. This table holds more than 2 million clones, roughly 94% found once. Source material: naive CD4+ T cells sorted from blood. Sample subset: CD45RA+ positively selected. The receptor source for this set is a man in his late teens or twenties in good health.

This clone was seen just once. The V call is TRBV30, the J call TRBJ2-1, with 10 bases that match TRBD2. V lost 4 bases, J lost 0 bases, and 12 bases stayed unmatched. The CDR3 length is 18 residues. The V gene's germline CDR1 is GTSNPN and CDR2 SVGIG (reference sequence). CDR3 bases: TGTGCCTGGACCGCCGGCACTAGCGGGACCAGCTCCTACAATGAGCAGTTCTTC. Translation gives CAWTAGTSGTSSYNEQFF.

V and J are TRBV19 and TRBJ1-3; D unclear. The V end was cut by 6 bases, the J end by 0 bases, with 9 bases between. Germline V gene data show CDR1 as LNHDA and CDR2 as SQIVND (reference sequence). The CDR3 is 14 amino acids. CDR3 region: CASREQSSGNTIYF. The CDR3 DNA reads as TGTGCCAGTAGGGAACAGAGCTCTGGAAACACCATATATTTT.

V usage is TRBV27 and J usage is TRBJ1-6, with D perhaps matching TRBD1 (6 bases). The CDR3 length is 11 residues. Germline V CDR1 and CDR2: MNHEY, SMNVEV (reference sequence). The ends were cut back, 5 bases at V and 14 bases at J, with 10 bases in the middle. The CDR3 loop reads CASSDRRALHF. CDR3 DNA: TGTGCCAGCAGTGACAGGAGAGCCCTCCACTTT.

CDR3 DNA: TGTGCCAGCAGCCATGGGGACAGGGGGATCCCCGAGCAGTACTTC. As protein: CASSHGDRGIPEQYF. This sequence joins TRBV5-5 and TRBJ2-7; 11 bases are a match to TRBD1. The V gene end was trimmed by 4 bases and the J gene end by 6 bases; junction bases not matched to a gene: 9. In germline, CDR1 is SGHKS, CDR2 YYEKEE (reference sequence). This CDR3 comprises 15 residues.

The chain recombines TRBV18 with TRBJ1-3; D unclear. This CDR3 region has 16 residues. Trimming stripped 2 bases from V and 3 bases from J, with 14 bases between. Germline-derived CDR1 and CDR2 are KGHSH and LQKENI. CDR3 bases: TGTGCCAGCTCACCAGTCGCCTCAAAAGGTGGAAACACCATATATTTT. This sequence encodes CASSPVASKGGNTIYF.

This clone was counted a single time. This chain links TRBV5-1 with TRBJ2-5; 11 nucleotides agree with TRBD2. The germline CDR1 and CDR2 sequences are SGHRS and YFSETQ. J lost 2 bases, V lost 4 bases, and 4 bases had no gene match. The CDR3 spans 15 residues. CDR3: CASSRGTSGQETQYF. CDR3 nucleotides: TGCGCCAGCAGCCGAGGGACTAGCGGACAAGAGACCCAGTACTTC.

The chain carries TRBV19 and TRBJ1-1; D unresolved. V was shortened by 8 bases and J by 3 bases, with 10 bases between the two germline ends. The length of the CDR3 is 12 residues. The germline gives CDR1 LNHDA, CDR2 SQIVND (reference sequence). The CDR3 DNA reads as TGTGCCAGTGGCAGAGGTTACACTGAAGCTTTCTTT. Protein product: CASGRGYTEAFF.